Following are 8 T cell receptor beta chains from one sample sequenced in a study of shared clonotypes between healthy human individuals. CD45RO negativity and positive selection for CCR7 defined naive CD8 cells, a population that excluded terminally differentiated effector memory CD45RA+ cells. Repertoires were generated with immunoSEQ multiplex PCR, while TCRdb's copy carries only in-frame clones and drops some. The sample consists of more than 2 million clones, approximately 94% of them appearing once. Sequencing input: naive CD8+ T cells sorted from blood. These receptor sequences come from a man aged 18 to 29 in good health.

The chain recombines TRBV4-2 with TRBJ1-5; no reliable D call. From germline, CDR1 is LGHNA and CDR2 YNFKEQ. Trimming left V 4 bases short and J 0 bases short, with 10 bases between. This CDR3 has 15 residues. CDR3 bases: TGTGCCAGCAGCCCGCAGAAAAATAGCAATCAGCCCCAGCATTTT. This translates into CASSPQKNSNQPQHF.

V is TRBV4-3 and J is TRBJ2-1, with D possibly TRBD2 on 6 matching bases. From germline, CDR1 is LGHNA and CDR2 YSLEER. Between the trimmed V and J ends, which lost 0 bases and 9 bases, there was a span of 12 bases. There are 14 residues in the CDR3. This CDR3 is CASSQEAGRGEQFF. The DNA of the CDR3 is TGCGCCAGCAGCCAAGAGGCGGGGCGGGGTGAGCAGTTCTTC.

The gene calls are TRBV5-6 and TRBJ2-7, with D tentatively TRBD1 or TRBD2 (5 bases each). V was trimmed by 6 bases and J by 3 bases, leaving 13 bases between them. The CDR3 sequence is 13 residues long. Per germline, CDR1 SGHDT and CDR2 YYEEEE. The CDR3 is CASTFGDGYEQYF. DNA of the CDR3: TGTGCCAGCACCTTTGGGGACGGCTACGAGCAGTACTTC.

The chain joins TRBV29-1 to TRBJ1-4; no clear D gene. CDR1 SQVTM and CDR2 ANQGSEA come from the germline V gene. The V and J ends lost 4 bases and 4 bases respectively, with 10 bases between them. This CDR3 contains 13 residues. The CDR3 region has the DNA TGCAGCGTTGTGGGCAGATTTAATGAAAAACTGTTTTTT. Translating gives CSVVGRFNEKLFF.

This clone was found once. CDR3 amino acids: CASNQGAGELFF. For the CDR3, the DNA is TGTGCCAGCAACCAGGGGGCCGGGGAGCTGTTTTTT. The rearrangement links TRBV9 to TRBJ2-2, with 7 bases aligning to TRBD1. The ends lost 6 bases at V and 6 bases at J; junction bases unmatched: 2. Germline CDR1 reads SGDLS; CDR2 reads YYNGEE. This CDR3 comprises 12 residues.

V is TRBV15 and J is TRBJ1-1; D unclear. The CDR3 is 15 amino acids. Germline CDR1 and CDR2: LNHNV and YYDKDF (reference sequence). Trimming left V 0 bases short and J 0 bases short, with 8 bases between. The chain's CDR3 is CATSRDGNMNTEAFF. CDR3 DNA sequence: TGTGCCACCAGCAGAGACGGCAACATGAACACTGAAGCTTTCTTT.

The sample holds one count of this clone. The chain carries TRBV6-4 and TRBJ2-7; D gene ambiguous. The length of the CDR3 is 13 residues. Germline lookup yields CDR1 MRHNA and CDR2 SNTAGT. The ends were cut back, 0 bases at V and 4 bases at J, with 7 bases in the middle. CDR3 bases: TGTGCCAGCAGTGACTCGGAAAGGTACGAGCAGTACTTC. Its translation: CASSDSERYEQYF.

This chain links TRBV13 with TRBJ2-7; 8 bases fit TRBD2. The germline V gene has CDR1 PRHDT and CDR2 FYEKMQ (reference sequence). The CDR3 covers 14 residues. V was pared by 4 bases and J by 7 bases, with 9 bases of the junction left unmatched. This CDR3 reads CASSSDGGAGEQYF. DNA of the CDR3: TGTGCCAGCAGCTCTGACGGGGGGGCTGGGGAGCAGTACTTC.